The T cell receptor beta chain described here comes from a study of OX40 agonist ivuxolimab in advanced cancers. Turning to the study itself: Hepatocellular carcinoma, melanoma, renal cell or head and neck cancer occurred in dose-escalation patients.

The V segment lost 5 bases and the J segment 0 bases; nucleotides outside the gene matches: 6. CDR3 size: 15 residues. Germline lookup yields CDR1 SEHNR and CDR2 FQNEAQ (reference sequence). The assay was immunoSEQ multiplex PCR, and TCRdb's table has in-frame clones only and misses some. The sample comprises around 60,000 clones, 70% to 90% of which are singletons, and 0.85% to 1% rests with the top ten. This clonotype was obtained from an adult with an advanced solid tumor such as melanoma, head and neck, liver or kidney cancer. The gene calls are TRBV7-9 and TRBJ1-1; 7 bases fit TRBD1. Sequencing used CD4+ or CD8+ T cells sorted from blood, obtained in a trial of the OX40 agonist ivuxolimab. The CDR3 here is CASSPPGGLNTEAFF. The CDR3, as DNA: TGTGCCAGCAGCCCTCCAGGGGGTTTGAACACTGAAGCTTTCTTT.